A single sample is the source of the 2 T cell receptor beta chains below, sequenced in a study of post-analysis software for immune sequencing data. Study conclusions and caveats: Patients used about five TRBV segments, including TRBV5-6, TRBV5-1 and TRBV20-1, more often than controls.

TCR beta libraries were prepared from cDNA with unique molecular identifiers. TCRdb re-called the PCR reads with MiXCR, one entry per CDR3 protein. Among 740,000 or so distinct CDR3 sequences listed, approximately 53% were seen once. These receptors lack a known antigen. The specimen was blood. Receptors originate from a girl aged 5-17 years with multiple sclerosis.

The J gene is TRBJ2-1, the V gene TRBV12-3 or TRBV12-4; 8 bases line up with TRBD2. The V gene end was trimmed by 4 bases and the J gene end by 0 bases; junction bases not matched to a gene: 26. The length of the CDR3 is 23 residues. CDR3 sequence (DNA): TGTGCCAGCAGTTCTCCCCGGTCGTCAGACAGGATTACTAGCGGTAGCTCCTACAATGAGCAGTTCTTC. Its translation is CASSSPRSSDRITSGSSYNEQFF.

The chain couples TRBV6-6 to TRBJ2-3, with D uncertain. The CDR3 consists of 15 residues. V lost 0 bases and J lost 1, with 8 bases in between. CDR1 is MNHNY and CDR2 is SVGAGI in the germline V gene (reference sequence). The CDR3 nucleotides read TGTGCCAGCAGTTACTCGACCCGAGGCACAGATACGCAGTATTTT. It specifies CASSYSTRGTDTQYF.